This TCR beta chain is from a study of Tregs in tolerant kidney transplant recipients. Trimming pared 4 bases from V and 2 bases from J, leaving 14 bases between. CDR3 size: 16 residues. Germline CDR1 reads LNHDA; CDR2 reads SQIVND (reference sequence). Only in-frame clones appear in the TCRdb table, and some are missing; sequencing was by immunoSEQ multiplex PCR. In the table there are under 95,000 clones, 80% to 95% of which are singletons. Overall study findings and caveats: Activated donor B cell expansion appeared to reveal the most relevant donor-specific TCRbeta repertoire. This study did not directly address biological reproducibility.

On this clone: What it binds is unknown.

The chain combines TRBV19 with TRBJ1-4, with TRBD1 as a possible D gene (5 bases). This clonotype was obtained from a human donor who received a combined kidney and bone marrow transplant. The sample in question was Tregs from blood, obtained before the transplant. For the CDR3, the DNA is TGTGCCAGTAGTACCCAGACAGCCCGCACTAATGAAAAACTGTTTTTT. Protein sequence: CASSTQTARTNEKLFF. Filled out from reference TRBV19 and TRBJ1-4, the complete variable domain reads DGGITQSPKYLFRKEGQNVTLSCEQNLNHDAMYWYRQDPGQGLRLIYYSQIVNDFQKGDIAEGYSVSREKKESFPLTVTSAQKNPTAFYLCASSTQTARTNEKLFFGSGTQLSVL.